This T cell receptor beta chain appears in the sequencing data of a study of cytomegalovirus exposure and HLA in healthy donors. Points from the study as a whole: When analyzed later, a missense DCLRE1C variant was found to be linked to TCR beta V- and J-gene trimming.

The CDR3 spans 14 residues. The trim removed 3 bases at V and 4 bases at J, leaving 6 bases unmatched. Germline assignment: CDR1 SGHAT and CDR2 FQNNGV. The PCR was carried out with 60 Vbeta primers and 13 Jbeta primers. Here immunoSEQ multiplex PCR was the method, and the copy in TCRdb shows in-frame clones only, minus some. The table shows under 130,000 clones, with around 79% occurring only once. About this clone: Its target is unknown.

The V gene is TRBV11-2, the J gene TRBJ2-7; 7 bases agree with TRBD2. Sequenced: PBMCs. The receptor comes from a woman aged 40 to 50 in good health and CMV-seronegative. CDR3 region: CASSLGGTPYEQYF. The CDR3 DNA reads as TGTGCCAGCAGCTTGGGAGGGACGCCTTACGAGCAGTACTTC.